A selection of T cell receptor beta chains follows, all from one sample in a study of T cell changes during pregnancy in multiple sclerosis. The repertoire was sequenced with immunoSEQ multiplex PCR; TCRdb's copy has only in-frame clones and lacks some. In the table there are roughly 50,000 clones, roughly 92% of which are singletons. The source was CD4+ T cells from peripheral blood mononuclear cells, collected in the third trimester of pregnancy. These receptors were obtained from a female donor with multiple sclerosis, enrolled in a pregnancy study. CDR3s include the opening cysteine and the closing phenylalanine or tryptophan. A D gene is named only where the DNA matches it firmly. Not every row has a clone size; where given, it reads once, few, many or a size class.

DNA	CDR3	size	V	D	J
TGTGCCAGCAGCTTCATAGCGGGAGGGCGTGAGCAGTACTTC	CASSFIAGGREQYF	.	TRBV11-2	TRBD2	TRBJ2-7
TGCAGCGTTTCCCCTGGAGCCTACGAGCAGTACTTC	CSVSPGAYEQYF	.	TRBV29-1	.	TRBJ2-7
TGCGCCAGCAGCTTGGTGCAGGCAAATAACTATGGCTACACCTTC	CASSLVQANNYGYTF	.	TRBV5-1	.	TRBJ1-2
TGTGCCAGCTTCAACCGGGACACCTATGGCTACACCTTC	CASFNRDTYGYTF	.	TRBV19	.	TRBJ1-2
TGTGCCAGTAGGGACAGGGGGAACACTGAAGCTTTCTTT	CASRDRGNTEAFF	.	TRBV19	TRBD1	TRBJ1-1
TGTGCCTGGAGTGTAAGCACTCTATACACCGGGGAGCTGTTTTTT	CAWSVSTLYTGELFF	.	TRBV30	.	TRBJ2-2
TGCAGCGTCCAACCGGGTTTGGGGAGCACTGAAGCTTTCTTT	CSVQPGLGSTEAFF	.	TRBV29-1	.	TRBJ1-1
TGTGCCAGCAGTTTAGCAGGGGGGTATCAGCCCCAGCATTTT	CASSLAGGYQPQHF	.	TRBV28	TRBD1	TRBJ1-5
TGTGCCTGGGGGGCAGGGGGCTCCTACGAGCAGTACTTC	CAWGAGGSYEQYF	.	TRBV30	TRBD1	TRBJ2-7
TGTGCCAGCTCCTTTAAACAAGAGACCCAGTACTTC	CASSFKQETQYF	.	TRBV18	.	TRBJ2-5
TGTGCCAGCAGCAACTCCGGGTCCTACCAAGAGACCCAGTACTTC	CASSNSGSYQETQYF	once	TRBV9	.	TRBJ2-5
TGTGCCAGCAGCTTGTCAGCCTCGGGCGGGGAGCTGTTTTTT	CASSLSASGGELFF	.	TRBV7-9	.	TRBJ2-2
TGTGCCTCAGGTGCCAAGAGGACTAGCGGGAGGTACGAGCAGTACTTC	CASGAKRTSGRYEQYF	.	TRBV19	TRBD2	TRBJ2-7